This TCR beta chain came from a study of shared clonotypes between healthy human individuals. The overall study: The plates for each donor numbered three CD4 naive, three CD4 memory, two CD8 naive and one CD8 memory. General study points: A reduction in generation probabilities was seen for non-shared clonotypes relative to those shared by all four donors. The rarefaction results pointed to incomplete sorted-subset sequencing despite large depth.

Trimming removed 4 bases from V and 6 bases from J; junction bases left unmatched: 8. Germline V CDR1 and CDR2: GTSNPN, SVGIG (reference sequence). This CDR3 has 15 residues. Worth noting for this clone: Its cognate antigen is unknown.

TCRdb keeps only in-frame clones here, not all; method: immunoSEQ multiplex PCR. In the table there are roughly 1,500,000 clones, around 98% of which are singletons. The sample taken for sequencing was naive CD4+ T cells sorted from blood. Documented subset: CD45RA+ positively selected. The receptor comes from a man in his thirties or forties in good health. The rearrangement links TRBV30 to TRBJ2-2, with 10 nucleotides matching TRBD2. CDR3 region: CAWIMSGRVSGELFF. For the CDR3, the DNA is TGTGCCTGGATCATGAGCGGGAGGGTTTCCGGGGAGCTGTTTTTT.